This T cell receptor (beta chain) stems from a study of blood T cells in healthy people across ages. It was with a sample-barcoded 5' primer and a J-beta primer mix that a second PCR of about 6 to 12 cycles was run. One entry per CDR3 protein results from TCRdb running MiXCR on the 5' RACE reads. The data hold about 780,000 distinct CDR3 sequences, with about 45% observed a single time. Study-wide results and caveats: Roughly linear age-related decline in beta diversity appeared, significant by age 40.

This clonotype was detected once. No antigen is known for it. A read error may account for a junction end that differs from germline. The CDR3 consists of 15 residues. Germline V gene data show CDR1 as DFQATT and CDR2 as SNEGSKA (reference sequence). The J gene is TRBJ2-3, the V gene TRBV20-1, with unresolved D. This receptor was identified in a man older than 75 in good health. The sequenced material came from blood. The CDR3 protein is CSARDQNGYTDAQYF. In DNA, the CDR3 is TGCAGTGCTAGAGATCAGAACGGATACACAGATGCGCAGTATTTT.